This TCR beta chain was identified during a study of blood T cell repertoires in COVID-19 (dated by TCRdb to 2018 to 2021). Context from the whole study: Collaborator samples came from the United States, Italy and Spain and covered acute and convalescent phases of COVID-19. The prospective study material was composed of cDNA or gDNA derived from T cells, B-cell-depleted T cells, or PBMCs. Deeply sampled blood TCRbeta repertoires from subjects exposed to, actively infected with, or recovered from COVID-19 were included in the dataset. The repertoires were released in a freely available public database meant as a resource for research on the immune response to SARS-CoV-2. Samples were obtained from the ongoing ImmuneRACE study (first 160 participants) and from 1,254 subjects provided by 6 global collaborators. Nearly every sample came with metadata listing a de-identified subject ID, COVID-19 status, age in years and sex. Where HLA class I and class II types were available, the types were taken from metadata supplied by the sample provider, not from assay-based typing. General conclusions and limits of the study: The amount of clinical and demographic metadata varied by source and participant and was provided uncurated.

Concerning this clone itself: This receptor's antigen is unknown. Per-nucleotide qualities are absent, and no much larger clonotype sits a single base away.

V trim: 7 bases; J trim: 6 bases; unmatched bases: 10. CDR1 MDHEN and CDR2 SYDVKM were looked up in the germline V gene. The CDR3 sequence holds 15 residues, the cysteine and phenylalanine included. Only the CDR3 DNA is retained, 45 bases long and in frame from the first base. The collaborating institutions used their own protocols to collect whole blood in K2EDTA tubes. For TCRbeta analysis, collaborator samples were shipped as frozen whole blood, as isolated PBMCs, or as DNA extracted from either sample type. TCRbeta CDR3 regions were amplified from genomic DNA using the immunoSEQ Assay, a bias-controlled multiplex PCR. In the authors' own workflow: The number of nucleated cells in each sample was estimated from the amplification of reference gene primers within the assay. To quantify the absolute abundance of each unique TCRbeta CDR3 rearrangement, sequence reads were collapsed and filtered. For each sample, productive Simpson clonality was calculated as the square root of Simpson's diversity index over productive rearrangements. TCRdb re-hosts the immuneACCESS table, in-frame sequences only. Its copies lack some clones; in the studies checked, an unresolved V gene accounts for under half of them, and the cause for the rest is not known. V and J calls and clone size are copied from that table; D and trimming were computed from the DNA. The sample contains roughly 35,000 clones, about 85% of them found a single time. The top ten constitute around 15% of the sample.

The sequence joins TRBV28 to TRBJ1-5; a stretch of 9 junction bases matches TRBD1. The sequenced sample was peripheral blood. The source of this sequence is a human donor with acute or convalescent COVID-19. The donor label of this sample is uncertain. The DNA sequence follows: TGTGCCAGCACCCCCGGGACAGGGAGGAGTCAGCCCCAGCATTTT. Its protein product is CASTPGTGRSQPQHF. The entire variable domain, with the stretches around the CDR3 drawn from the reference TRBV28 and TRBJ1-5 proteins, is DVKVTQSSRYLVKRTGEKVFLECVQDMDHENMFWYRQDPGLGLRLIYFSYDVKMKEKGDIPEGYSVSREKKERFSLILESASTNQTSMYLCASTPGTGRSQPQHFGDGTRLSIL.